There are a few counts of the clone carrying this T cell receptor beta chain. The CDR3 has 17 residues. Germline V lookup: CDR1 SGHVS, CDR2 FNYEAQ. These data belong to a study of tumor-infiltrating lymphocytes in oesophageal squamous cell carcinoma. One entry per CDR3 protein, called by TCRdb with MiXCR from the PCR reads. The sample lists about 20,000 distinct CDR3 sequences; 35% to 45% were seen once. This TCR was recovered from a female donor with esophageal squamous cell carcinoma. Sequencing input: normal esophageal tissue next to the tumor. This chain links TRBV7-6 with TRBJ2-3; TRBD2 might be the D (6 bases). The better agreement between TRBJ2-1 and the DNA end casts doubt on the J call. CDR3 sequence reads: CASSFLAAELGGNEQFF. As DNA, the CDR3 is TGTGCCAGCAGCTTCTTAGCGGCCGAGTTGGGTGGAAATGAGCAGTTCTTC.